The 4 T cell receptor beta chains reported below all come from one sample, sequenced in a study of T-cell memory formation after mild COVID-19. TCRdb re-called the 5' RACE reads with MiXCR, one entry per CDR3 protein. The table records 470,000 or so distinct CDR3 sequences, roughly 20% of them present only once. Material: PBMCs or a T cell subset sorted from them (not recorded which). These receptors originate from an adult woman who had mild COVID-19 (a few samples of this study predate the infection). Cell type and time point are not known.

The chain is built from TRBV5-1 and TRBJ2-6; D could derive from TRBD1 or TRBD2 (5 bases each). The V and J ends lost 5 bases and 3 bases respectively, with 12 bases between them. CDR1 SGHRS and CDR2 YFSETQ come from the germline V gene. This CDR3 is 15 amino acids long. The CDR3 bases are TGCGCCAGCAGGAGTGGGGGTAGTGGGGCCAACGTCCTGACTTTC. It encodes CASRSGGSGANVLTF. Filled out from reference TRBV5-1 and TRBJ2-6, the complete variable domain reads KAGVTQTPRYLIKTRGQQVTLSCSPISGHRSVSWYQQTPGQGLQFLFEYFSETQRNKGNFPGRFSGRQFSNSRSEMNVSTLELGDSALYLCASRSGGSGANVLTFGAGSRLTVL.

This clonotype has a count of ten or more. This chain uses TRBV9 with TRBJ2-3; no clear D. This CDR3 contains 12 residues. The germline CDR1 and CDR2 sequences are SGDLS and YYNGEE. V was clipped by 4 bases and J by 2 bases, with 5 bases between them. This CDR3 reads CASSPHTDTQYF. The CDR3 bases are TGTGCCAGCAGCCCCCACACAGATACGCAGTATTTT.

This clonotype was detected a few times. The CDR3 reads CASSEKGRGPYEQYF. The CDR3 DNA follows: TGTGCCAGCAGTGAAAAGGGCAGGGGGCCCTACGAGCAGTACTTC. The rearrangement links TRBV25-1 to TRBJ2-7; TRBD1 matches 8 bases. The CDR3 length is 15 residues. Germline assignment: CDR1 MGHDK and CDR2 SYGVNS. The trim removed 2 bases at V and 2 bases at J, leaving 5 bases unmatched.

This clonotype showed up just a few times. This sequence joins TRBV5-1 and TRBJ2-3; 7 nucleotides line up with TRBD2. V gave up 0 bases and J gave up 4 bases; unmatched junction bases: 5. The CDR3 extends over 15 amino acids. The germline V gene has CDR1 SGHRS and CDR2 YFSETQ. The CDR3 DNA reads TGCGCCAGCAGCTTGGTAGGACTAGAATCAGATACGCAGTATTTT. Encoded protein: CASSLVGLESDTQYF.